This is a list of T cell receptor beta chains from one sample in a study of T cell repertoires in cytomegalovirus infection. Each CDR3 protein is one row after TCRdb ran MiXCR on the reads. Among almost 500,000 distinct CDR3 sequences, around 11% were seen once, and the ten largest hold more than 8.5%. The sequenced sample was PBMCs. The source of these receptors is a human donor in good health (CMV status not recorded). Some clones in this sample may be carry-over from other donors' samples. The CDR3 runs from the conserved cysteine through the conserved F or W. The order of the fields is clone size, D gene, V gene, J gene, CDR3 DNA, CDR3 protein. A D gene is named only where the DNA matches it firmly. Size is omitted from some rows. Given values are once, few, many or a class for expanded clones.

size: many; D: NA; V: TRBV12-3/TRBV12-4; J: TRBJ1-1; DNA: TGTGCCAGCAGTTTAGGCAATTTGAACACTGAAGCTTTCTTT; CDR3: CASSLGNLNTEAFF
size: NA; D: TRBD1; V: TRBV20-1; J: TRBJ1-2; DNA: TGCAGTGCTAGGAAACAGGGGGATCCCTTCGTGGATGGCTACCCCTTC; CDR3: CSARKQGDPFVDGYPF
size: few; D: NA; V: TRBV6-6; J: TRBJ2-4; DNA: TGTGCCAGCAGTCGTTGGACGAAGACCAAAAACATTCAGTACTTC; CDR3: CASSRWTKTKNIQYF
size: many; D: NA; V: TRBV4-2; J: TRBJ2-1; DNA: TGTGCCAGCAGCCAAGGGACTACCTACAATGAGCAGTTCTTC; CDR3: CASSQGTTYNEQFF
size: NA; D: TRBD1; V: TRBV24-1; J: TRBJ1-4; DNA: TGTGCCACCAGTCACAGGGGGCGCTCGGATGAAAAACTGTTTTTT; CDR3: CATSHRGRSDEKLFF
size: many; D: NA; V: TRBV28; J: TRBJ1-5; DNA: TGTGCCAGCAGCGGGGGCCTTAGCAATCAGCCCCAGCATTTT; CDR3: CASSGGLSNQPQHF
size: many; D: NA; V: TRBV7-9; J: TRBJ1-2; DNA: TGTGCCAGCAATGACCCCGGGGACTATGGCTACACCTTC; CDR3: CASNDPGDYGYTF
size: few; D: NA; V: TRBV3-1; J: TRBJ2-1; DNA: TGTGCCAGCAGCCAAGTCCTAGCTTCGAATGAGCAGTTCTTC; CDR3: CASSQVLASNEQFF
size: many; D: TRBD2; V: TRBV28; J: TRBJ2-1; DNA: TGTGCCAGCAGTCTCGGGACTAGCGGGAGTTTAGGTGAGCAGTTCTTC; CDR3: CASSLGTSGSLGEQFF
size: many; D: TRBD1; V: TRBV5-1; J: TRBJ2-1; DNA: TGCGCCAGCAGTTGGTTTCCTCGGACAGGGGGAAATGAGCAGTTCTTC; CDR3: CASSWFPRTGGNEQFF
size: many; D: NA; V: TRBV7-8; J: TRBJ1-5; DNA: TGTGCCAGCAGCCCAGCGAGGACAGTGAATCAGCCCCAGCATTTT; CDR3: CASSPARTVNQPQHF
size: many; D: TRBD2; V: TRBV20-1; J: TRBJ2-3; DNA: TGCAGTGCTAGAGATAGCGGGAGGGGCACAGATACGCAGTATTTT; CDR3: CSARDSGRGTDTQYF
size: few; D: NA; V: TRBV30; J: TRBJ1-5; DNA: TGTGCCTGGTCGTTGGGCCACGGACAGCCCCAGCATTTT; CDR3: CAWSLGHGQPQHF
size: few; D: NA; V: TRBV4-2; J: TRBJ1-2; DNA: TGTGCCAGCAGCCAAGAGAAAGAAGCTAACTATGGCTACACCTTC; CDR3: CASSQEKEANYGYTF
size: many; D: NA; V: TRBV12-3/TRBV12-4; J: TRBJ2-1; DNA: TGTGCCAGCGTCCCCGGTGGGGCGGGTGAGCAGTTCTTC; CDR3: CASVPGGAGEQFF
size: many; D: TRBD2; V: TRBV15; J: TRBJ2-1; DNA: TGTGCCACCGGAACTAGAGCGGGAGGACCTTGGGTTAATGAGCAGTTCTTC; CDR3: CATGTRAGGPWVNEQFF
size: many; D: TRBD1; V: TRBV11-2; J: TRBJ1-2; DNA: TGTGCCAGCACCCCCCGGGACAGCGGCCTCTTC; CDR3: CASTPRDSGLF
size: many; D: NA; V: TRBV5-1; J: TRBJ2-2; DNA: TGCGCCAGCAGGGTGTCCATCGCGAACACCGGGGAGCTGTTTTTT; CDR3: CASRVSIANTGELFF
size: many; D: TRBD1; V: TRBV2; J: TRBJ1-2; DNA: TGTGCCAGCAGTGAAGGCAGGGGGCAAGGCTACACCTTC; CDR3: CASSEGRGQGYTF
size: many; D: NA; V: TRBV20-1; J: TRBJ1-2; DNA: TGCAGTGCTAGGACTCTTCCGGGACACCAGCCGGGCGGCTACACCTTC; CDR3: CSARTLPGHQPGGYTF
size: many; D: NA; V: TRBV7-9; J: TRBJ2-1; DNA: TGTGCCAGCAGCTTCGGGGCGGAGGGAGTTGGAGGGGATGAGCAGTTCTTC; CDR3: CASSFGAEGVGGDEQFF
size: NA; D: NA; V: TRBV25-1; J: TRBJ2-3; DNA: TGTGCCAGCAGTGTCTTCGGGGGCCCTCCGGAGTATTTT; CDR3: CASSVFGGPPEYF
size: many; D: NA; V: TRBV28; J: TRBJ1-2; DNA: TGTGCCACCGTACTTCGGAACTATGGCTACACCTTC; CDR3: CATVLRNYGYTF
size: many; D: NA; V: TRBV27; J: TRBJ2-7; DNA: TGTGCCAGCAGTTTTGGCCAGCAGGGTGAGCAGTACTTC; CDR3: CASSFGQQGEQYF
size: NA; D: NA; V: TRBV7-3; J: TRBJ2-1; DNA: TGTGCCAGCAGCTTAAGACAGTCGGCCTACAATGAGCAGTTCTTC; CDR3: CASSLRQSAYNEQFF
size: many; D: NA; V: TRBV27; J: TRBJ1-1; DNA: TGTGCCAGCAAACTAACCGCCAGGAGGAATACTGAAGCTTTCTTT; CDR3: CASKLTARRNTEAFF
size: NA; D: TRBD2; V: TRBV20-1; J: TRBJ2-2; DNA: TGCAGTGCTCACTTAGCGGGAGGAGGCACCGGGGAGCTGTTTTTT; CDR3: CSAHLAGGGTGELFF
size: many; D: NA; V: TRBV12-3/TRBV12-4; J: TRBJ1-6; DNA: TGTGCCAGCAGCAGCCCAGGTGAAAGTTCACCCCTCCACTTT; CDR3: CASSSPGESSPLHF
size: few; D: NA; V: TRBV9; J: TRBJ2-1; DNA: TGTGCCAGCAGCGTAGGTGGGAGCAACAATGAGCAGTTCTTC; CDR3: CASSVGGSNNEQFF
size: many; D: NA; V: TRBV5-6; J: TRBJ1-2; DNA: TGTGCCAGCAGCCCAGGACGGTTCTATGGCTACACCTTC; CDR3: CASSPGRFYGYTF
size: many; D: NA; V: TRBV6-1; J: TRBJ2-1; DNA: TGTGCCAGCACCCTCTCCTACAATGAGCAGTTCTTC; CDR3: CASTLSYNEQFF
size: many; D: NA; V: TRBV30; J: TRBJ1-6; DNA: TGTGCCTGGAGTGAAGGACGGGATAATTCACCCCTCCACTTT; CDR3: CAWSEGRDNSPLHF
size: NA; D: TRBD1; V: TRBV20-1; J: TRBJ1-1; DNA: TGCAGTGCTCCGACGGACAGGGGATTAACTGAAGCTTTCTTT; CDR3: CSAPTDRGLTEAFF
size: many; D: NA; V: TRBV5-1; J: TRBJ2-7; DNA: TGCGCCAGCAGCCTAACGACCTCCTACGAGCAGTACTTC; CDR3: CASSLTTSYEQYF
size: few; D: TRBD2; V: TRBV28; J: TRBJ2-5; DNA: TGTGCCAGCAGTCACCTCGCACTAGCGGGACAAGAGACCCAGTACTTC; CDR3: CASSHLALAGQETQYF
size: many; D: TRBD2; V: TRBV7-2; J: TRBJ2-5; DNA: TGTGCCAGCAGCCAAGGGACTAGCGCGTGGGGGGAGACCCAGTACTTC; CDR3: CASSQGTSAWGETQYF
size: few; D: NA; V: TRBV5-8; J: TRBJ2-2; DNA: TGTGCCAGCAGCTTGGACGGCGGGGAGCTGTTTTTT; CDR3: CASSLDGGELFF
size: many; D: NA; V: TRBV10-3; J: TRBJ2-2; DNA: TGTGCCATCAGTTATCCCGGGACCGGGGAGCTGTTTTTT; CDR3: CAISYPGTGELFF
size: many; D: TRBD2; V: TRBV7-2; J: TRBJ2-7; DNA: TGTGCCAGGGGGGGGGGATCCGAGCAGTACTTC; CDR3: CARGGGSEQYF
size: many; D: NA; V: TRBV7-9; J: TRBJ2-3; DNA: TGTGCCAGCAGAACCGGTGGAGGGGCCGATACGCAGTATTTT; CDR3: CASRTGGGADTQYF
size: many; D: TRBD1; V: TRBV10-3; J: TRBJ2-7; DNA: TGTGCCGGTCGACTCGGGACAGGGGACGAGCAGTACTTC; CDR3: CAGRLGTGDEQYF
size: many; D: NA; V: TRBV6-5; J: TRBJ2-2; DNA: TGTGCCAGCAGCGCGACATGGCGGAGGGACGGGGAGCTGTTTTTT; CDR3: CASSATWRRDGELFF
size: NA; D: NA; V: TRBV20-1; J: TRBJ1-5; DNA: TGCAGTGCTAGAGATGCCAGACATACTCTTAGCAATCAGCCCCAGCATTTT; CDR3: CSARDARHTLSNQPQHF
size: many; D: TRBD1; V: TRBV12-3/TRBV12-4; J: TRBJ2-7; DNA: TGTGCCAGCACTTTAAGGGACAGGAGCTACGAGCAGTACTTC; CDR3: CASTLRDRSYEQYF